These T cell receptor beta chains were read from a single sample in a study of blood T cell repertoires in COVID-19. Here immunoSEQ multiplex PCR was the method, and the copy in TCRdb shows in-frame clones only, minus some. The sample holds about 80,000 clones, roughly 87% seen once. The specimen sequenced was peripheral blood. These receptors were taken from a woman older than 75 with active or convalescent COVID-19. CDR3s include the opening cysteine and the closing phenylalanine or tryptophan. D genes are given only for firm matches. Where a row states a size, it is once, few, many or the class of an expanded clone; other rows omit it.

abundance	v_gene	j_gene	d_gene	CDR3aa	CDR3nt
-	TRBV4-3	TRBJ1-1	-	CASSQDRDIEAFF	TGCGCCAGCAGCCAGGACCGGGACATTGAAGCTTTCTTT
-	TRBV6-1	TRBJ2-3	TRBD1	CASSEFARGRDTQYF	TGTGCCAGCAGTGAATTCGCCAGGGGGCGAGATACGCAGTATTTT
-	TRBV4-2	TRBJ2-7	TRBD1	CASSQVGQAFEQYF	TGTGCCAGCAGCCAAGTGGGACAGGCCTTCGAGCAGTACTTC
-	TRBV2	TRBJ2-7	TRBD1	CASSHRGATYEQYF	TGTGCCAGCAGTCACAGGGGGGCAACCTACGAGCAGTACTTC
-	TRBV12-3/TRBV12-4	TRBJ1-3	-	CASYYSSGNTIYF	TGTGCCAGCTATTATAGCTCTGGAAACACCATATATTTT
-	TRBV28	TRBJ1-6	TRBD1	CASSLRQGRNSPLHF	TGTGCCAGCAGTTTACGACAGGGGAGAAATTCACCCCTCCACTTT
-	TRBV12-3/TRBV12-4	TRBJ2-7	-	CASNRGSYEQYF	TGTGCCAGCAATAGGGGCTCCTACGAGCAGTACTTC
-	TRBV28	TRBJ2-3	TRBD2	CASSLRVSEAGGRTDTQYF	TGTGCCAGCAGTTTAAGGGTTTCCGAGGCGGGGGGAAGGACAGATACGCAGTATTTT
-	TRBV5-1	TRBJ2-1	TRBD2	CASSLVAGGYNEQFF	TGCGCCAGCAGCTTGGTAGCGGGGGGCTACAATGAGCAGTTCTTC
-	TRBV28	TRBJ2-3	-	CASIGTSTDTQYF	TGTGCCAGCATTGGGACTAGCACAGATACGCAGTATTTT
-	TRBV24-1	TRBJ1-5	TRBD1	CATSDSGTDQPQHF	TGTGCCACCAGTGACTCCGGGACAGATCAGCCCCAGCATTTT
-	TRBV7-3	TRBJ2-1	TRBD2	CASSSFSGGYNEQFF	TGTGCCAGCAGCTCGTTTAGCGGGGGATACAATGAGCAGTTCTTC
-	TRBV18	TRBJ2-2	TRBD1	CASSGQGAGGELFF	TGTGCCAGCTCCGGACAGGGGGCCGGCGGGGAGCTGTTTTTT
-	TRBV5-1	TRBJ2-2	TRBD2	CASSRRWGGNTGELFF	TGCGCCAGCAGCCGCCGATGGGGGGGTAACACCGGGGAGCTGTTTTTT
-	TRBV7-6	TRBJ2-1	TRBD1	CASSLDLGGRGPSSYNEQFF	TGTGCCAGCAGCTTAGATCTCGGGGGCAGGGGGCCAAGCTCCTACAATGAGCAGTTCTTC
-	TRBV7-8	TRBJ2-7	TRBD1	CASSPSPRGTGGEQYF	TGTGCCAGCTCTCCTTCCCCTAGAGGGACAGGGGGCGAGCAGTACTTC
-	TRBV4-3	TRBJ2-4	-	CASSQGQGMGKNIQYF	TGCGCCAGCAGCCAAGGGCAGGGGATGGGCAAAAACATTCAGTACTTC
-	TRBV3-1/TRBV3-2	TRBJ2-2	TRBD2	CASSSRLAGGELFF	TGTGCCAGCAGCAGCAGACTAGCCGGCGGGGAGCTGTTTTTT
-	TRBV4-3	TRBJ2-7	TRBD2	CASSQDPRREFDEQYF	TGCGCCAGCAGCCAAGACCCCCGGCGGGAGTTCGACGAGCAGTACTTC
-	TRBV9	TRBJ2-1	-	CASSASGKVQFF	TGTGCCAGCAGCGCCTCCGGGAAGGTGCAGTTCTTC
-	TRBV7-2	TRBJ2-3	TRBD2	CASSLGSSGRDTQYF	TGTGCCAGCAGCTTAGGCTCTAGCGGGAGAGATACGCAGTATTTT
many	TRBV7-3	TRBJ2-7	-	CASSSGDSYEQYF	TGTGCCAGCAGCTCCGGGGACTCCTACGAGCAGTACTTC
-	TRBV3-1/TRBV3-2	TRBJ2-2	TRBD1	CASSLWTGGELFF	TGTGCCAGCAGCCTCTGGACAGGCGGGGAGCTGTTTTTT
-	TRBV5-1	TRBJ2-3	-	CASSLGGSTDTQYF	TGCGCCAGCAGCTTGGGCGGTTCGACAGATACGCAGTATTTT
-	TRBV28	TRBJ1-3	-	CASGLGHSGNTIYF	TGTGCCAGCGGCCTGGGCCACTCTGGAAACACCATATATTTT
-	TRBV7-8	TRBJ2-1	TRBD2	CASSLLAGSYNEQFF	TGTGCCAGCAGCCTACTAGCGGGCTCCTACAATGAGCAGTTCTTC
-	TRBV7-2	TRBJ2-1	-	CASSLRSSSRDEQFF	TGTGCCAGCAGCTTAAGGTCTAGCAGTAGGGATGAGCAGTTCTTC
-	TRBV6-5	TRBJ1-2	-	CASSYSGRGNYGYTF	TGTGCCAGCAGTTACTCTGGCAGGGGCAACTATGGCTACACCTTC
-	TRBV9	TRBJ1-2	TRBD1	CASSGTRDRATGGYTF	TGTGCCAGCAGCGGGACTCGGGACAGGGCGACGGGCGGCTACACCTTC
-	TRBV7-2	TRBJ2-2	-	CASSFLTGNGELFF	TGTGCCAGCAGCTTTCTGACAGGAAACGGGGAGCTGTTTTTT
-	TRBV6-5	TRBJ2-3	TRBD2	CASSSRGGLYTQYF	TGTGCCAGCAGCTCGCGGGGGGGCCTATATACGCAGTATTTT
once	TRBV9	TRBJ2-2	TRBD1	CASSLDRGGTGELFF	TGTGCCAGCAGCCTCGACAGGGGAGGAACCGGGGAGCTGTTTTTT
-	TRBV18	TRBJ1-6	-	CASSTRDGSSYNSPLHF	TGTGCCAGCTCAACCCGGGACGGGAGCTCCTATAATTCACCCCTCCACTTT
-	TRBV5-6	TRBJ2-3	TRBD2	CASSLELAGITDTQYF	TGTGCCAGCAGCTTGGAATTAGCGGGAATCACAGATACGCAGTATTTT
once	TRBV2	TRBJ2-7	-	CASSLPDSYEQYF	TGTGCCAGCAGTCTGCCCGACAGTTACGAGCAGTACTTC
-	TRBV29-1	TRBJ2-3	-	CSVEPDREGDTQYF	TGCAGCGTTGAGCCGGACAGGGAGGGAGATACGCAGTATTTT
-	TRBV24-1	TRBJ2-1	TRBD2	CATSSPSGRARNEQFF	TGTGCCACCAGTAGCCCTAGCGGGAGGGCCCGCAATGAGCAGTTCTTC
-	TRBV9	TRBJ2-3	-	CASSPGLISSTDTQYF	TGTGCCAGCAGCCCCGGACTTATCTCTAGCACAGATACGCAGTATTTT
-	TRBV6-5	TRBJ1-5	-	CASLRTYSNQPQHF	TGTGCCAGCTTGAGGACTTATAGCAATCAGCCCCAGCATTTT
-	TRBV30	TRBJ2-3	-	CAWRKQGPADTQYF	TGTGCCTGGAGGAAACAGGGACCGGCAGATACGCAGTATTTT
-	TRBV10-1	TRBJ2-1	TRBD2	CASSGPTSGRASSYNEQFF	TGCGCCAGCAGTGGGCCTACTAGCGGGAGGGCTAGCTCCTACAATGAGCAGTTCTTC
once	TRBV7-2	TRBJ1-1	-	CASSLVLGGWTEAFF	TGTGCCAGCAGCTTAGTGTTGGGGGGATGGACTGAAGCTTTCTTT
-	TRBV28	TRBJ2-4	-	CASSLSNTGGAPGYF	TGTGCCAGCAGTTTAAGCAATACGGGGGGCGCGCCGGGGTACTTC
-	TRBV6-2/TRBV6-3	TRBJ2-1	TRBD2	CASSYSTSGRAEQFF	TGTGCCAGCAGTTACTCGACTAGCGGGAGGGCCGAGCAGTTCTTC
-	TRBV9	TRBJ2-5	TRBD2	CASSVGPGLAGGQETQYF	TGTGCCAGCAGCGTAGGGCCGGGACTAGCGGGGGGTCAAGAGACCCAGTACTTC